Below are 2 T cell receptor beta chains sequenced from a single sample in a study of OX40 agonist ivuxolimab in advanced cancers. TCRdb keeps only in-frame clones here, not all; method: immunoSEQ multiplex PCR. This sample has fewer than 80,000 clones, with about 85% found just once. Sequenced here: CD4+ or CD8+ T cells sorted from blood, sampled in a trial of the OX40 agonist ivuxolimab. The receptor source for this set is an adult with an advanced solid tumor such as melanoma, head and neck, liver or kidney cancer.

The chain joins TRBV4-1 to TRBJ1-2; D is perhaps TRBD1 (5 bases). This CDR3 comprises 15 residues. Trimming cost V 2 bases and J 4 bases, with 14 bases left between them. The germline CDR1 and CDR2 sequences are MGHRA and YSYEKL. For the CDR3, the DNA is TGCGCCAGCAGCCAACCGGACACACTCCTCTATGGCTACACCTTC. It specifies CASSQPDTLLYGYTF.

The sample holds one count of this clone. This chain uses TRBV28 with TRBJ2-5; the match to TRBD1 covers 9 bases. V shed 4 bases and J 3 bases; nucleotides not matched to a gene: 9. Per germline, CDR1 MDHEN and CDR2 SYDVKM. CDR3 size: 16 residues. CDR3 loop: CASSSISRTGEETQYF. In DNA, the CDR3 is TGTGCCAGCAGTTCCATATCTAGGACAGGGGAAGAGACCCAGTACTTC.